This T cell receptor beta chain was found in a study of T cell responses to AZD1222 COVID-19 vaccine. The table came from immunoSEQ multiplex PCR; TCRdb's copy has only in-frame clones and leaves some out. This table has 200,000 to 300,000 clones, approximately 95% appearing once. In its sample, this clone was seen a few times. Its antigen is not known. This CDR3 region has 13 residues. Trimming took 2 bases from V and 5 from J, leaving 10 bases between them. The V gene's germline CDR1 is MNHEY and CDR2 SVGAGI. Study results and caveats: Clonal diversity may have been underestimated in mostly white British donors. Regions 160-218 and 743-854 held dominance among vaccine-associated CD4 TCRs, which spanned spike. Only a handful of AZD1222 recipients, six or seven in all, had baseline seropositivity. Spike-specific TCR breadth and depth were elevated following two AZD1222 doses.

Sequences were derived from peripheral blood, sampled on day 0 of AZD1222 vaccination. This receptor was taken from an adult in good health. V and J are TRBV6-5 and TRBJ2-7; weak D call: TRBD1 (6 bases). The CDR3 DNA reads TGTGCCAGCAGTTACAGGGGGTGGGACGAGCAGTACTTC. This codes for CASSYRGWDEQYF.